One sample yielded the 17 T cell receptor beta chains listed below, sequenced in a study of blood T cell repertoires in COVID-19 (TCRdb year 2020). The library relied on the immunoSEQ multiplex PCR assay. Entries here come from immuneACCESS through TCRdb and include only in-frame sequences with V and J called. Some clones fail to appear in such tables; in the studies checked, an unresolved V gene covers under half of the shortfall, and the cause of the remainder is unknown. This sample holds about 200,000 clones; roughly 91% were observed only once. The biggest ten clones account for 3.5% to 4.5% of the sample. Material for sequencing was peripheral blood. These receptors came from a human donor in a cohort sampled during active COVID-19.

This rearrangement joins TRBV10-2 to TRBJ2-2; no clear D gene. The CDR3 is made up of 15 amino acids. The V and J ends lost 7 bases and 1 base respectively, with 13 bases between them. Looked up from germline, CDR1 is WSHSY and CDR2 is SAAADI. The CDR3 region has the DNA TGCGCCAGCAAGGAGCCCCTTCTGAACACCGGGGAGCTGTTTTTT. Translated: CASKEPLLNTGELFF.

For the CDR3, the DNA is TGTGCCAGCAGCTTAGGTGTGACAACGAACACTGAAGCTTTCTTT. It encodes CASSLGVTTNTEAFF. The chain combines TRBV11-2 with TRBJ1-1; D is ambiguous. Germline V gene data show CDR1 as SGHAT and CDR2 as FQNNGV. Trimming shortened V by 1 base and J by 1 base, and 10 bases separated the two germline ends. The CDR3 consists of 15 residues.

The chain recombines TRBV7-2 with TRBJ1-4; 11 nucleotides line up with TRBD1. The CDR3 covers 16 residues. Germline lookup yields CDR1 SGHTA and CDR2 FQGNSA. The ends lost 1 base at V and 7 bases at J; junction bases unmatched: 5. CDR3 loop: CASSLGGGQGGEKLFF. DNA for the CDR3: TGTGCCAGCAGCTTAGGTGGGGGACAGGGGGGTGAAAAACTGTTTTTT.

The rearrangement joins TRBV7-2 to TRBJ2-3; 10 bases map to TRBD2. V gave up 7 bases and J gave up 2 bases; unmatched junction bases: 3. This CDR3 contains 14 residues. Germline V lookup: CDR1 SGHTA, CDR2 FQGNSA. The CDR3 is CASKAGGHTDTQYF. CDR3 sequence (DNA): TGTGCCAGCAAAGCGGGGGGGCACACAGATACGCAGTATTTT.

This clone has just a few counts. This chain uses TRBV11-2 with TRBJ2-7; perhaps TRBD1 as D (6 bases). Trimming left V 8 bases short and J 4 bases short, with 18 bases between. The CDR3 contains 14 residues. Germline loops: CDR1 SGHAT, CDR2 FQNNGV. CDR3 DNA sequence: TGTGCCAGCGCCCGTGGCAGGGGACCGTACGAGCAGTACTTC. Its protein is CASARGRGPYEQYF.

V is TRBV30 and J is TRBJ1-3; D may be TRBD1 (6 bases). Looked up from germline, CDR1 is GTSNPN and CDR2 is SVGIG (reference sequence). Trimming took off 0 bases at V and 8 bases at J, with 11 bases between the two ends. The CDR3 covers 13 residues. The CDR3, as DNA: TGTGCCTGGAGTGTCGGGGGGCGGCACACCATATATTTT. This gives the protein CAWSVGGRHTIYF.

The chain is built from TRBV5-4 and TRBJ2-1, with 8 bases fitting TRBD2. Germline CDR1 and CDR2: SGHNT and YYREEE (reference sequence). Losses at the gene ends were 1 base for V and 2 bases for J; bases not matched to a gene: 11. The CDR3 sequence is 18 residues long. CDR3 in amino acids: CASSLMGRGSGTYNEQFF. The CDR3 DNA sequence: TGTGCCAGCAGCTTGATGGGAAGAGGTAGCGGGACCTACAATGAGCAGTTCTTC. Full variable domain (missing parts from reference TRBV5-4 and TRBJ2-1): ETGVTQSPTHLIKTRGQQVTLRCSSQSGHNTVSWYQQALGQGPQFIFQYYREEENGRGNFPPRFSGLQFPNYSSELNVNALELDDSALYLCASSLMGRGSGTYNEQFFGPGTRLTVL.

The gene calls are TRBV19 and TRBJ1-5, with a tentative D call TRBD1 (6 bases). This CDR3 spans 18 amino acids. Trimming shortened V by 5 bases and J by 0 bases, and 20 bases separated the two germline ends. Germline-derived CDR1 and CDR2 are LNHDA and SQIVND (reference sequence). For the CDR3, the DNA is TGTGCCAGTAGTGCAGAGGGGACAAGCCTCTATAGCAATCAGCCCCAGCATTTT. Translated: CASSAEGTSLYSNQPQHF.

V and J are TRBV19 and TRBJ1-6; 11 bases are a match to TRBD1. Germline V gives CDR1 LNHDA, CDR2 SQIVND (reference sequence). The V and J ends lost 4 bases and 8 bases, in that order; junction bases with no gene match: 7. CDR3 length: 16 amino acids. The CDR3 sequence is CASSSPDRGQYSPLHF. CDR3 nucleotide sequence: TGTGCCAGTAGTAGCCCGGACAGGGGGCAATATTCACCCCTCCACTTT. The full variable domain, in which reference TRBV19 and TRBJ1-6 provide the parts outside the CDR3, is DGGITQSPKYLFRKEGQNVTLSCEQNLNHDAMYWYRQDPGQGLRLIYYSQIVNDFQKGDIAEGYSVSREKKESFPLTVTSAQKNPTAFYLCASSSPDRGQYSPLHFGNGTRLTVT.

The table lists this clone with a few counts. This chain connects TRBV27 to TRBJ2-5; D not certain. The CDR3 runs to 13 residues. Trimming removed 6 bases from V and 3 bases from J, with 11 bases in between. Germline-derived CDR1 and CDR2 are MNHEY and SMNVEV (reference sequence). As DNA, the CDR3 is TGTGCCAGCAGCCGTGCACTTAAAGAGACCCAGTACTTC. Its protein product is CASSRALKETQYF.

The chain links TRBV10-2 to TRBJ2-3; 7 bases match TRBD2. The CDR3 totals 13 residues. V lost 7 bases, J lost 2 bases, and 3 bases stayed unmatched. Germline V gives CDR1 WSHSY, CDR2 SAAADI. CDR3 residues: CASTGGDTDTQYF. As DNA, the CDR3 is TGCGCCAGCACGGGGGGAGACACAGATACGCAGTATTTT.

The rearrangement uses TRBV3-1 (or the pseudogene TRBV3-2) and TRBJ2-1, with TRBD2 identical over 14 bases. Germline CDR1 and CDR2: LGHDT and YNNKEL (reference sequence). J was trimmed by 10 bases and V by 4 bases; bases with no gene match: 6. The CDR3 sequence is 15 residues long. CDR3 nucleotide sequence: TGTGCCAGCAGCCTCGGGACTAGCGGGAGCTCAGAGCAGTTCTTC. Translated: CASSLGTSGSSEQFF.

In its sample, this clone was seen once. The rearrangement joins TRBV27 to TRBJ2-3; weak D call: TRBD2 (7 bases). V was clipped by 6 bases and J by 6 bases, with 22 bases between them. CDR3 length equals 16 residues. Per germline, CDR1 MNHEY and CDR2 SMNVEV (reference sequence). This CDR3 reads CASSPRAGAFWDTQYF. The CDR3 bases are TGTGCCAGCAGCCCTCGCGCGGGGGCGTTTTGGGATACGCAGTATTTT.

The rearrangement joins TRBV29-1 to TRBJ2-7; 13 bases are a match to TRBD2. The CDR3 contains 14 residues. After removal of 0 bases from V and 4 bases from J, the junction contained 0 bases not matched to a gene. Germline lookup yields CDR1 SQVTM and CDR2 ANQGSEA. The CDR3 bases are TGCAGCGTTGAAGAGACTAGCGGGGGGTACGAGCAGTACTTC. It yields the protein CSVEETSGGYEQYF.

CDR3 sequence: CASSYWDRGNYGYTF. For the CDR3, the DNA is TGTGCCAGCAGTTACTGGGACAGGGGCAACTATGGCTACACCTTC. V gene TRBV6-5 combines with J gene TRBJ1-2; 10 nucleotides match TRBD1. The CDR3 has 15 residues. From germline, CDR1 is MNHEY and CDR2 SVGAGI. J gave up 2 bases and V 1 base, and 1 base lay outside the gene matches.

The V and J genes are TRBV19 and TRBJ1-1; possible D gene TRBD1, 5 bases. This CDR3 is built from 15 residues. Between the trimmed V and J ends, which lost 5 bases and 3 bases, there was a span of 16 bases. Per the germline V gene, CDR1 is LNHDA and CDR2 is SQIVND (reference sequence). The CDR3 region is CASSVSGWGDTEAFF. The CDR3 bases are TGTGCCAGTAGTGTATCGGGATGGGGGGACACTGAAGCTTTCTTT. Full variable domain (missing parts from reference TRBV19 and TRBJ1-1): DGGITQSPKYLFRKEGQNVTLSCEQNLNHDAMYWYRQDPGQGLRLIYYSQIVNDFQKGDIAEGYSVSREKKESFPLTVTSAQKNPTAFYLCASSVSGWGDTEAFFGQGTRLTVV.

V usage is TRBV6-2 or TRBV6-3 and J usage is TRBJ2-1; 8 bases align to TRBD2. The CDR3 has 15 amino acids. V lost 5 bases to trimming and J lost 12 bases; unmatched junction nucleotides: 15. Germline values: CDR1 MNHEY, CDR2 SVGEGT. CDR3 residues: CASSPYSGDGGVQFF. The CDR3 nucleotides read TGTGCCAGCAGTCCCTACTCAGGGGACGGGGGGGTGCAGTTCTTC.